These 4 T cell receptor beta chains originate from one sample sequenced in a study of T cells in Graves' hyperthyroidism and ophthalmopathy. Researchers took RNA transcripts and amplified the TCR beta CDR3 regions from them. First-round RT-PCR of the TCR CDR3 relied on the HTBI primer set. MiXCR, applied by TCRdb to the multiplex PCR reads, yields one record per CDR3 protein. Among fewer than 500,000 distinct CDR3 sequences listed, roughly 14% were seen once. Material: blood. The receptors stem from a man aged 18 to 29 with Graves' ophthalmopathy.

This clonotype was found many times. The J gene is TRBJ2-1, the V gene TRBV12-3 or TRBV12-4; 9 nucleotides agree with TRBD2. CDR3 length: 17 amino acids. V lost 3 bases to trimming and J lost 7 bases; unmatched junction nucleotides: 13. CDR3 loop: CASSLGVAGGFRNEQFF. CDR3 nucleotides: TGTGCCAGCAGTTTGGGGGTGGCGGGGGGGTTTAGGAATGAGCAGTTCTTC.

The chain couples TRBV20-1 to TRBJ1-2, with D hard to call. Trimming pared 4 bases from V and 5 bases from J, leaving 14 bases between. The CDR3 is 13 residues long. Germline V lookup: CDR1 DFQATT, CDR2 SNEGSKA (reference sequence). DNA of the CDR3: TGCAGTGCTACCACGATCAAGGAGTATGGCTACACCTTC. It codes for CSATTIKEYGYTF.

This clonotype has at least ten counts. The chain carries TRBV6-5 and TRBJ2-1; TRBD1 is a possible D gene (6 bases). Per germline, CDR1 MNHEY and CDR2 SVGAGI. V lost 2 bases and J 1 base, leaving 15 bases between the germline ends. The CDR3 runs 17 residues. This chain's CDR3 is CASSYGPGQRSYNEQFF. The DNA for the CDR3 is TGTGCCAGCAGTTACGGGCCGGGACAAAGGTCCTACAATGAGCAGTTCTTC.

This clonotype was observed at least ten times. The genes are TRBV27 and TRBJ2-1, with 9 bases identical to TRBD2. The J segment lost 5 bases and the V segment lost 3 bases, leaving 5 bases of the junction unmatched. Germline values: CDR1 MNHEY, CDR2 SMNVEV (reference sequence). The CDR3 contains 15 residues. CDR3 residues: CASSFSRGGNNEQFF. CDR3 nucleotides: TGTGCCAGCAGTTTTTCGCGGGGGGGAAACAATGAGCAGTTCTTC.